The rows below give T cell receptor beta chains drawn from one sample of a study of spatial heterogeneity in lung cancer. TCRdb itself ran the 5' RACE reads through MiXCR, one entry per CDR3 protein. The profile covers approximately 90,000 distinct CDR3 sequences, with roughly 10% appearing a single time and 6.9% taken by the ten largest. The sample consisted of PBMCs, taken at surgery. These receptors were obtained from a male donor with early-stage non-small cell lung cancer. Each CDR3 is given with its conserved first and last residue. Fields, in order: CDR3 DNA, CDR3 protein, D gene, clone size, V gene, J gene. D genes are given only for firm matches. Clone size appears in some rows only: once, few, many, or a class for an expanded clone.

cdr3_nt: TGTGCCAGCAGTTCACTAGCGGGCAGGAGCTCCTACAATGAGCAGTTCTTC
cdr3_aa: CASSSLAGRSSYNEQFF
d_call: TRBD2
clone_size: many
v_call: TRBV6-5
j_call: TRBJ2-1

cdr3_nt: TGCAGTGCCAGCGGACTGACAAATTCACCCCTCCACTTT
cdr3_aa: CSASGLTNSPLHF
d_call: -
clone_size: many
v_call: TRBV20-1
j_call: TRBJ1-6

cdr3_nt: TGCAGTGCTAGAGATGTACGGGGGGGCAGCTACGAGCAGTACTTC
cdr3_aa: CSARDVRGGSYEQYF
d_call: TRBD2
clone_size: few
v_call: TRBV20-1
j_call: TRBJ2-7

cdr3_nt: TGTGCCAGCAGCCTCCAGGGTTCGAACACCGGGGAGCTGTTTTTT
cdr3_aa: CASSLQGSNTGELFF
d_call: -
clone_size: many
v_call: TRBV5-5
j_call: TRBJ2-2

cdr3_nt: TGCGCCAGCAGCTCCCCAGCGGCAGATACGCAGTATTTT
cdr3_aa: CASSSPAADTQYF
d_call: -
clone_size: many
v_call: TRBV5-1
j_call: TRBJ2-3

cdr3_nt: TGCAGTGCTCGCCCCAGGGGCAGACCAGATACGCAGTATTTT
cdr3_aa: CSARPRGRPDTQYF
d_call: -
clone_size: few
v_call: TRBV20-1
j_call: TRBJ2-3

cdr3_nt: TGTGCCAGCAGTGAAGCGCAAATTCGGCTAGGGCAGTATTTT
cdr3_aa: CASSEAQIRLGQYF
d_call: -
clone_size: few
v_call: TRBV2
j_call: TRBJ2-3

cdr3_nt: TGTGCCACCCATTCACAGGGACAGGGGACCGGGGAGCTGTTTTTT
cdr3_aa: CATHSQGQGTGELFF
d_call: TRBD1
clone_size: -
v_call: TRBV28
j_call: TRBJ2-2

cdr3_nt: TGCAGTGCTGTGGGACGAAGGGCCTCTAGCACAGATACGCAGTATTTT
cdr3_aa: CSAVGRRASSTDTQYF
d_call: -
clone_size: many
v_call: TRBV20-1
j_call: TRBJ2-3

cdr3_nt: TGTGCCAGCCACAGGCGGGGCACCGGGGAGCTGTTTTTT
cdr3_aa: CASHRRGTGELFF
d_call: -
clone_size: many
v_call: TRBV2
j_call: TRBJ2-2

cdr3_nt: TGTGCCAGCAGGTCGACGAACGAAGAAAAACTGTTTTTT
cdr3_aa: CASRSTNEEKLFF
d_call: -
clone_size: many
v_call: TRBV12-3/TRBV12-4
j_call: TRBJ1-4

cdr3_nt: TGTGCCATCAGTGAGTCGGGGAGTGGCGTAGATACGCAGTATTTT
cdr3_aa: CAISESGSGVDTQYF
d_call: -
clone_size: many
v_call: TRBV10-3
j_call: TRBJ2-3

cdr3_nt: TGCAGCGTTGATGGGCAGTCAGATACGCAGTATTTT
cdr3_aa: CSVDGQSDTQYF
d_call: -
clone_size: many
v_call: TRBV29-1
j_call: TRBJ2-3

cdr3_nt: TGTGCCAGCAGCTTTAGACTAGCGGCTTACAATGAGCAGTTCTTC
cdr3_aa: CASSFRLAAYNEQFF
d_call: TRBD2
clone_size: many
v_call: TRBV7-2
j_call: TRBJ2-1

cdr3_nt: TGCGCCAGCAGCCGGGAGGGTGACGAGCAGTACTTC
cdr3_aa: CASSREGDEQYF
d_call: TRBD2
clone_size: few
v_call: TRBV5-1
j_call: TRBJ2-7

cdr3_nt: TGTGCCAGCAGTACCCCCAGGGTCGGAGATGAAAAACTGTTTTTT
cdr3_aa: CASSTPRVGDEKLFF
d_call: -
clone_size: many
v_call: TRBV28
j_call: TRBJ1-4

cdr3_nt: TGTGCCAGCAGAGCTACTAGCGTCCACGAGCAGTACTTC
cdr3_aa: CASRATSVHEQYF
d_call: TRBD2
clone_size: many
v_call: TRBV6-2/TRBV6-3
j_call: TRBJ2-7

cdr3_nt: TGTGCCAGCAGTGATTGGGACAGGGGCGCAGATACGCAGTATTTT
cdr3_aa: CASSDWDRGADTQYF
d_call: TRBD1
clone_size: -
v_call: TRBV2
j_call: TRBJ2-3

cdr3_nt: TGTGCCAGCAGCAAGGAGGGACTAGCGGGAGATGAGCAGTTCTTC
cdr3_aa: CASSKEGLAGDEQFF
d_call: TRBD2
clone_size: many
v_call: TRBV11-3
j_call: TRBJ2-1

cdr3_nt: TGTGCCACCAGCAGAGATCAGGGGGATGAGCAGTTCTTC
cdr3_aa: CATSRDQGDEQFF
d_call: TRBD1
clone_size: many
v_call: TRBV15
j_call: TRBJ2-1

cdr3_nt: TGCGCCAGCAGTGGACATTACATTCAGTACTTC
cdr3_aa: CASSGHYIQYF
d_call: -
clone_size: many
v_call: TRBV4-1
j_call: TRBJ2-4

cdr3_nt: TGCGCCAGCAGCTTACAGGGGTCCGGGGAGCTGTTTTTT
cdr3_aa: CASSLQGSGELFF
d_call: TRBD1
clone_size: few
v_call: TRBV5-1
j_call: TRBJ2-2

cdr3_nt: TGTGCCACCAGCAGAGATCGGTGGGAGGTCTATGGCTACACCTTC
cdr3_aa: CATSRDRWEVYGYTF
d_call: -
clone_size: few
v_call: TRBV15
j_call: TRBJ1-2

cdr3_nt: TGTGCCAGCAGTTCCCCTCGGGACAGGGGCACCTACGAGCAGTACTTC
cdr3_aa: CASSSPRDRGTYEQYF
d_call: TRBD1
clone_size: -
v_call: TRBV6-5
j_call: TRBJ2-7

cdr3_nt: TGTGCCAGCAGCCCCCTCAAGAACACCGGGGAGCTGTTTTTT
cdr3_aa: CASSPLKNTGELFF
d_call: -
clone_size: few
v_call: TRBV28
j_call: TRBJ2-2

cdr3_nt: TGTGCCAGCAGTTACGGGTGGTCCTACGAGCAGTACTTC
cdr3_aa: CASSYGWSYEQYF
d_call: -
clone_size: -
v_call: TRBV6-6
j_call: TRBJ2-7

cdr3_nt: TGTGCCAGCAGCTCCGGGACAGGTCTTACAGATACGCAGTATTTT
cdr3_aa: CASSSGTGLTDTQYF
d_call: TRBD1
clone_size: many
v_call: TRBV4-2
j_call: TRBJ2-3

cdr3_nt: TGTGCCAGCAGCTTAGTTCGTCAGAGTACCGGGGAGCTGTTTTTT
cdr3_aa: CASSLVRQSTGELFF
d_call: -
clone_size: -
v_call: TRBV7-9
j_call: TRBJ2-2

cdr3_nt: TGTGCCAGCAGCTCAGTGCCTCAAAACATTCAGTACTTC
cdr3_aa: CASSSVPQNIQYF
d_call: -
clone_size: few
v_call: TRBV12-3/TRBV12-4
j_call: TRBJ2-4

cdr3_nt: TGCAGTGCCCTGGGACTAGCGCCCAGCGATACGCAGTATTTT
cdr3_aa: CSALGLAPSDTQYF
d_call: TRBD2
clone_size: -
v_call: TRBV20-1
j_call: TRBJ2-3

cdr3_nt: TGTGCCAGCAGAGGGGGAAGGGGATCGAAGGCTTTCTTT
cdr3_aa: CASRGGRGSKAFF
d_call: -
clone_size: -
v_call: TRBV6-1
j_call: TRBJ1-1

cdr3_nt: TGCAGCGTTGCGACAGGGGCCGGGGAGCTGTTTTTT
cdr3_aa: CSVATGAGELFF
d_call: TRBD1
clone_size: few
v_call: TRBV29-1
j_call: TRBJ2-2